This entry lists 18 T cell receptor beta chains sequenced from one sample in a study of T cell repertoires in cytomegalovirus infection. TCRdb redid the calling of the reads with MiXCR, one entry per CDR3 protein. The sample has around 39,000 distinct CDR3 sequences; approximately 52% are singletons. These TCRs are of unknown antigen specificity. This sample comprised CD8+ T cells from cultured PBMCs, obtained from culture after CMV antigen stimulation. The receptors here all came from a human donor in good health (CMV status not recorded). Some clones in this sample may be carry-over from other donors' samples.

V usage is TRBV6-1 and J usage is TRBJ2-1; TRBD1 matches at 8 bases. In germline, CDR1 is MNHNS, CDR2 SASEGT. Unmatched junction bases numbered 6, after V lost 5 bases and J lost 3 bases. The CDR3 is 15 amino acids. The CDR3 protein is CASSLDRVGYNEQFF. For the CDR3, the DNA is TGTGCCAGCAGTCTGGACAGGGTCGGCTACAATGAGCAGTTCTTC.

The CDR3 spells CASSLEPQIEQFF. Here the CDR3 DNA reads TGTGCCAGCAGCTTAGAGCCCCAAATTGAGCAGTTCTTC. The J gene is TRBJ2-1, the V gene TRBV7-6, with no clear D. Per the germline V gene, CDR1 is SGHVS and CDR2 is FNYEAQ. Trimming took 1 base from V and 9 from J, leaving 10 bases between them. The CDR3 has 13 residues.

The rearrangement joins TRBV28 to TRBJ2-1; no clear D. V shed 4 bases and J shed 9 bases, with 10 bases lying between them. Per the germline V gene, CDR1 is MDHEN and CDR2 is SYDVKM. CDR3 length equals 12 residues. CDR3 nucleotides: TGTGCCAGCAGTTCCAGAGTGGCTGAGCAGTTCTTC. Its translation: CASSSRVAEQFF.

The chain joins TRBV20-1 to TRBJ1-1, with 11 positions matching TRBD1. Germline-derived CDR1 and CDR2 are DFQATT and SNEGSKA (reference sequence). V lost 0 bases to trimming and J lost 4 bases; unmatched junction nucleotides: 16. The CDR3 length is 19 residues. The CDR3 region has the DNA TGCAGTGCTAGAGATTTACCCGGACAGGGGGCTCAAATCGGCACTGAAGCTTTCTTT. Translated: CSARDLPGQGAQIGTEAFF.

This clonotype was found many times. This sequence joins TRBV6-1 and TRBJ2-3, with D tentatively TRBD2 (6 bases). Germline V gene lookup returns CDR1 MNHNS and CDR2 SASEGT. Trimming took off 7 bases at V and 0 bases at J, with 11 bases between the two ends. The CDR3 runs 14 residues. The CDR3 DNA reads as TGTGCCAGCAATATAGGGACTAGCACAGATACGCAGTATTTT. Its protein product is CASNIGTSTDTQYF.

This clonotype was recorded at least ten times. The chain combines TRBV20-1 with TRBJ2-5, with 9 bases lining up with TRBD2. CDR3 length: 15 amino acids. The V gene end was trimmed by 6 bases and the J gene end by 4 bases; junction bases not matched to a gene: 12. CDR1 is DFQATT, CDR2 SNEGSKA, per germline (reference sequence). The CDR3 region is CSASRSGGVLETQYF. The CDR3 coding sequence is TGCAGTGCCAGTCGTAGCGGGGGAGTCTTAGAGACCCAGTACTTC.

The rearrangement joins TRBV7-8 to TRBJ2-1; 9 bases map to TRBD1. The CDR3 runs to 14 residues. The V gene's germline CDR1 is SGHVS and CDR2 FQNEAQ. With V trimmed by 5 bases and J by 7 bases, 6 bases remained unmatched. CDR3 nucleotides: TGTGCCAGCAGCCAAGGGACAGGGATGAATGAGCAGTTCTTC. Its translation is CASSQGTGMNEQFF.

The chain is built from TRBV6-2 or TRBV6-3 and TRBJ2-2; a possible D gene is TRBD1 (6 bases). V lost 2 bases, J lost 1 base, and 8 bases lay in between. The CDR3 consists of 15 residues. Germline V lookup: CDR1 MNHEY, CDR2 SVGEGT. CDR3 protein: CASSYRRGNTGELFF. The CDR3 nucleotides are TGTGCCAGCAGTTACCGCAGGGGGAACACCGGGGAGCTGTTTTTT.

This clonotype was seen a handful of times. The chain combines TRBV14 with TRBJ1-1; a weak D match, TRBD1 (5 bases). V lost 2 bases, J lost 10 bases, and 11 bases lay in between. Per germline, CDR1 SGHDN and CDR2 FVKESK. The CDR3 runs to 12 residues. CDR3 sequence (DNA): TGTGCCAGCAGCCAACAGGGTCAGGGAGCTTTCTTT. As protein: CASSQQGQGAFF.

The rearrangement links TRBV10-3 to TRBJ2-3; TRBD2 matches 9 bases. V was pared by 8 bases and J by 4 bases, with 10 bases of the junction left unmatched. The CDR3 has 15 amino acids. Germline V CDR1 and CDR2: ENHRY, SYGVKD. The CDR3 protein is CAIRKAREGSDTQYF. CDR3 DNA sequence: TGTGCCATCCGAAAGGCGCGGGAGGGCTCAGATACGCAGTATTTT.

This chain uses TRBV27 with TRBJ2-2; 7 bases match TRBD1. With V trimmed by 3 bases and J by 1 base, 2 bases remained unmatched. Germline values: CDR1 MNHEY, CDR2 SMNVEV (reference sequence). The CDR3 extends over 15 amino acids. Here the CDR3 reads CASSFRQGNTGELFF. Here the CDR3 DNA reads TGTGCCAGCAGTTTTAGACAGGGGAACACCGGGGAGCTGTTTTTT.

This clonotype was counted a few times. V usage is TRBV7-2 and J usage is TRBJ2-6; D is unresolved. The V end was cut by 2 bases, the J end by 0 bases, with 14 bases between. In germline, CDR1 is SGHTA, CDR2 FQGNSA. CDR3 length equals 18 residues. CDR3 DNA sequence: TGTGCCAGCAGCTTATCTGGTAGGGCCCTCTCTGGGGCCAACGTCCTGACTTTC. The encoded protein is CASSLSGRALSGANVLTF. The entire variable domain, with the rest obtained from reference TRBV7-2 and TRBJ2-6, is as follows: GAGVSQSPSNKVTEKGKDVELRCDPISGHTALYWYRQSLGQGLEFLIYFQGNSAPDKSGLPSDRFSAERTGGSVSTLTIQRTQQEDSAVYLCASSLSGRALSGANVLTFGAGSRLTVL.

The chain couples TRBV7-8 to TRBJ2-5, with D perhaps TRBD2 (6 bases). Trimming shortened V by 5 bases and J by 5 bases, and 18 bases separated the two germline ends. CDR3 length: 15 residues. CDR1 is SGHVS, CDR2 FQNEAQ, per germline. The DNA of the CDR3 is TGTGCCAGCAGCCCGCCCGGGACTCCGGCGGAGACCCAGTACTTC. As protein: CASSPPGTPAETQYF.

This clonotype occurred once. The CDR3 coding sequence is TGTGCCAGCAGTCCACCTAGGGACAGGGGGGAATCCTACGAGCAGTACTTC. Amino acids: CASSPPRDRGESYEQYF. The V call is TRBV12-3 or TRBV12-4, the J call TRBJ2-7, with 11 nucleotides matching TRBD1. The CDR3 has 17 amino acids. V trimming: 5 bases; J trimming: 1 base; junction bases outside the gene matches: 10.

The chain has TRBV7-8 and TRBJ2-5; 8 bases agree with TRBD1. From germline, CDR1 is SGHVS and CDR2 FQNEAQ. V shed 8 bases and J 3 bases; nucleotides not matched to a gene: 5. CDR3 size: 13 residues. CDR3 loop: CASPGGGEETQYF. The DNA for the CDR3 is TGTGCCAGCCCAGGGGGCGGAGAAGAGACCCAGTACTTC.

The chain links TRBV7-6 to TRBJ2-2; maybe TRBD2 (5 bases). Germline CDR1 reads SGHVS; CDR2 reads FNYEAQ. V was clipped by 5 bases and J by 2 bases, with 12 bases between them. There are 15 residues in the CDR3. The CDR3 spells CASSHGRGNTGELFF. CDR3 nucleotide sequence: TGTGCCAGCAGCCACGGACGGGGAAACACCGGGGAGCTGTTTTTT.

This chain's CDR3 is CASSYSTGQVNYGYTF. The CDR3 bases are TGTGCCAGCAGTTACTCGACAGGGCAAGTTAACTATGGCTACACCTTC. The rearrangement uses TRBV6-5 and TRBJ1-2, with TRBD1 matching 7 bases. With 0 bases clipped from V and 1 base from J, the junction kept 5 bases outside the gene matches. There are 16 residues in the CDR3. Germline V gene data show CDR1 as MNHEY and CDR2 as SVGAGI.

The rearrangement joins TRBV11-3 to TRBJ2-1, with 7 bases identical to TRBD2. Looked up from germline, CDR1 is SGHNT and CDR2 is YENEEA. CDR3 size: 12 residues. V shed 5 bases, J shed 9 bases, and the junction held 4 bases outside the gene matches. Here the CDR3 reads CASSHPGGEQFF. DNA for the CDR3: TGTGCCAGCAGCCATCCGGGGGGTGAGCAGTTCTTC.